This T cell receptor beta chain was captured in a study of cytomegalovirus exposure and HLA in healthy donors. Study results and limitations: Earlier results showed most TCR beta V segments being productive about 87% or about 30% of the time. In a later analysis, donors in an Asian-associated ancestry cluster reportedly had fewer N-insertions in productive TCRs than the cohort mean.

The CDR3 runs to 13 residues. Germline CDR1 and CDR2: SEHNR and FQNEAQ (reference sequence). Trimming removed 4 bases from V and 14 bases from J, with 15 bases in between. Comments on this clone: Antigen specificity is unknown.

Healthy individuals who donated bone marrow served as the donors. With 60 Vbeta and 13 Jbeta primers, the PCR was carried out. The table came from immunoSEQ multiplex PCR; TCRdb's copy has only in-frame clones and leaves some out. Its table records about 160,000 clones. The J gene is TRBJ1-6, the V gene TRBV7-9, with D hard to call. The clonotype comes from a woman between 55 and 75 years old in good health and CMV-seronegative. Sequenced material: PBMCs. The CDR3 region has the DNA TGTGCCAGCAGCTCTACCCAGGCCTCGGCCCTCCACTTT. This translates into CASSSTQASALHF.